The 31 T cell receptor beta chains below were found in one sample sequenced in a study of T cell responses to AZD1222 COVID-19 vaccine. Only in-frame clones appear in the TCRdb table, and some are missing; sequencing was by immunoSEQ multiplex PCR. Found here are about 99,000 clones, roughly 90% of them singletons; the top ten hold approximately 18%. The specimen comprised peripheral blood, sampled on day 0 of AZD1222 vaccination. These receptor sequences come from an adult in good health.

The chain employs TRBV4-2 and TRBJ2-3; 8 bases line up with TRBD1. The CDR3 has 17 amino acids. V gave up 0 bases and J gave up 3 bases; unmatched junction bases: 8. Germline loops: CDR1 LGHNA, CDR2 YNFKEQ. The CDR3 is CASSQDQGAKGTDTQYF. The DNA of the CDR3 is TGTGCCAGCAGCCAAGATCAGGGGGCAAAAGGGACAGATACGCAGTATTTT.

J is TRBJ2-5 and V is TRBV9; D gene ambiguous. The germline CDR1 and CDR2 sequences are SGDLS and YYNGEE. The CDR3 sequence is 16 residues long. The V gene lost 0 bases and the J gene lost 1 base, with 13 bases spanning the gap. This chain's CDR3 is CASSVATPATQETQYF. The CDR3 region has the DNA TGTGCCAGCAGCGTAGCTACGCCAGCGACCCAAGAGACCCAGTACTTC.

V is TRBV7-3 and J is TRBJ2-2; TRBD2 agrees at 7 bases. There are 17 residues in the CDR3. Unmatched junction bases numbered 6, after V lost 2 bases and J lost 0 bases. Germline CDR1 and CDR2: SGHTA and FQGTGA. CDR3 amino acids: CASSLGVAGANTGELFF. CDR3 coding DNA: TGTGCCAGCAGCTTAGGGGTGGCGGGGGCGAACACCGGGGAGCTGTTTTTT.

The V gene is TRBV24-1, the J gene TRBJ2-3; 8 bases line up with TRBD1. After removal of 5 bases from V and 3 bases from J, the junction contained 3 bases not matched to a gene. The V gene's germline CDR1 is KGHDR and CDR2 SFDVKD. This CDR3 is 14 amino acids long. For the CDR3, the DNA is TGTGCCACCAGTGTGACAGGGGAGACAGATACGCAGTATTTT. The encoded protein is CATSVTGETDTQYF.

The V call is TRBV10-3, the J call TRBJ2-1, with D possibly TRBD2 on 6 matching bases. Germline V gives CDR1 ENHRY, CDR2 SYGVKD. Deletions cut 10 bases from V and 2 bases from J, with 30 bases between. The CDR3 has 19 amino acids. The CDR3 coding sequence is TGTGCCACCGGACGCGTTGGGGTGGAATGGGGGGACCCCTACAATGAGCAGTTCTTC. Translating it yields CATGRVGVEWGDPYNEQFF.

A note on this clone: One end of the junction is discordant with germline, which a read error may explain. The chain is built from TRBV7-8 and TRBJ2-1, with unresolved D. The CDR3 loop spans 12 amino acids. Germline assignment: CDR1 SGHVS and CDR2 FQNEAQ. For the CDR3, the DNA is TGTGCCAGCAGCTTAGGTGGTGGGGATTTAGTCTTC. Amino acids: CASSLGGGDLVF.

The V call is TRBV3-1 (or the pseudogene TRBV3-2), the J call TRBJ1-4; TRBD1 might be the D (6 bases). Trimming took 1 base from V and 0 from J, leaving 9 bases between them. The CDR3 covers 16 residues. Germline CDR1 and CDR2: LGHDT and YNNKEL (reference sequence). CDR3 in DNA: TGTGCCAGCAGCCAAGGACAGGAAACAACTAATGAAAAACTGTTTTTT. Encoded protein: CASSQGQETTNEKLFF.

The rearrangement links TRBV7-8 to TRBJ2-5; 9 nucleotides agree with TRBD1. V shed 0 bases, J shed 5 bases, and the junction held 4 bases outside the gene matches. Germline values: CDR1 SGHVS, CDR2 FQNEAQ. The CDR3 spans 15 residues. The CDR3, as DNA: TGTGCCAGCAGCTTAGCGGGACAGGGAAGTGAGACCCAGTACTTC. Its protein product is CASSLAGQGSETQYF.

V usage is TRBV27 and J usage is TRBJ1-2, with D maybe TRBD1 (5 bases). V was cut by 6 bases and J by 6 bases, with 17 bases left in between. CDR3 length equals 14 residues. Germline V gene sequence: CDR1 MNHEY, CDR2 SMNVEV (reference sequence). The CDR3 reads CASRARGSGNGYTF. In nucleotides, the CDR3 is TGTGCCAGCAGGGCCCGGGGGTCAGGAAATGGCTACACCTTC.

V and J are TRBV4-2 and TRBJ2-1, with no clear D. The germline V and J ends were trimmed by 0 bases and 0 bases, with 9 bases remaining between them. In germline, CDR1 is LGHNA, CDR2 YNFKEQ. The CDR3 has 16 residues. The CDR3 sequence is CASSQDRQSSYNEQFF. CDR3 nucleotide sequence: TGTGCCAGCAGCCAAGATCGACAAAGCTCCTACAATGAGCAGTTCTTC.

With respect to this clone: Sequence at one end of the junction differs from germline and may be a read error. DNA of the CDR3: TGCGCCAGCACCCAAAGACAGGGAATGAACACTGAAGCTTTCTTT. It is translated as CASTQRQGMNTEAFF. The chain uses TRBV4-1 and TRBJ1-1; 7 bases align to TRBD1. Germline-derived CDR1 and CDR2 are MGHRA and YSYEKL. This CDR3 comprises 15 residues.

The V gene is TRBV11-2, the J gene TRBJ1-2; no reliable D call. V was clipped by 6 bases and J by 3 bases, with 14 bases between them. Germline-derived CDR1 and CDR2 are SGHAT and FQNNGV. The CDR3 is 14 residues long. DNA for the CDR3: TGTGCCAGCAGTTCCCTCCGGAGTCACTATGGCTACACCTTC. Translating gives CASSSLRSHYGYTF. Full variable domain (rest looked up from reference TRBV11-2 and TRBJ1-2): EAGVAQSPRYKIIEKRQSVAFWCNPISGHATLYWYQQILGQGPKLLIQFQNNGVVDDSQLPKDRFSAERLKGVDSTLKIQPAKLEDSAVYLCASSSLRSHYGYTFGSGTRLTVV.

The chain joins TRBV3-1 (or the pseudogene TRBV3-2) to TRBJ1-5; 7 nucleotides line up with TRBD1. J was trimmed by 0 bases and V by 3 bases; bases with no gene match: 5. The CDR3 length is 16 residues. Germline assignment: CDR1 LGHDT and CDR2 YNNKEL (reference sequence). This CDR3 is CASSQGTVHSNQPQHF. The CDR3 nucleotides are TGTGCCAGCAGCCAGGGGACAGTTCATAGCAATCAGCCCCAGCATTTT.

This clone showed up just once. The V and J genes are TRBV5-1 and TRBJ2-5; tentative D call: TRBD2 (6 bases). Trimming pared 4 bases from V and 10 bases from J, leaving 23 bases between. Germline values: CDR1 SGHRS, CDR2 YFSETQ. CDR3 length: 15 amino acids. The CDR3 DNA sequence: TGCGCCAGCAGCATCCAGGGCAGTGGGGGGTCTGGCCAGTACTTC. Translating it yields CASSIQGSGGSGQYF.

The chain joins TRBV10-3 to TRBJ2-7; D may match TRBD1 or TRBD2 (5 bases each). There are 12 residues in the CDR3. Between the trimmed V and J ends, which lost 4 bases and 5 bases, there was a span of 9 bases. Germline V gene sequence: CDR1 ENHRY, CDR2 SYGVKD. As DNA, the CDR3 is TGTGCCATCAGTGTCGAGGGGAACGAGCAGTACTTC. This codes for CAISVEGNEQYF.

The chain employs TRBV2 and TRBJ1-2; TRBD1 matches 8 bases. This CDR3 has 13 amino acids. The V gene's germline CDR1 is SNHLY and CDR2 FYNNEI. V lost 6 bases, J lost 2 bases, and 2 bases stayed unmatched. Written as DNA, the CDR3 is TGTGCCAGCAGGGGACAGGAAAACTATGGCTACACCTTC. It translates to CASRGQENYGYTF. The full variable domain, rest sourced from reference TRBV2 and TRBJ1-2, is EPEVTQTPSHQVTQMGQEVILRCVPISNHLYFYWYRQILGQKVEFLVSFYNNEISEKSEIFDDQFSVERPDGSNFTLKIRSTKLEDSAMYFCASRGQENYGYTFGSGTRLTVV.

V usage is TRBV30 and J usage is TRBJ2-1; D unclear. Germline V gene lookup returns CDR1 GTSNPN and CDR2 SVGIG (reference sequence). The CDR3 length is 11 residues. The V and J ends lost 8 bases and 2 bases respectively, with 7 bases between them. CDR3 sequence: CAGWAYNEQFF. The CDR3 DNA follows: TGTGCCGGATGGGCCTACAATGAGCAGTTCTTC.

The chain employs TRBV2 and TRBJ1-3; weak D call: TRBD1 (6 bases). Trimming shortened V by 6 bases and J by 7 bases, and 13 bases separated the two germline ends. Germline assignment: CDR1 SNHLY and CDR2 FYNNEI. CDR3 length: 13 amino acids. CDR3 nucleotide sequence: TGTGCCAGCAGATTATGGCAGGGGAACACCATATATTTT. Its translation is CASRLWQGNTIYF.

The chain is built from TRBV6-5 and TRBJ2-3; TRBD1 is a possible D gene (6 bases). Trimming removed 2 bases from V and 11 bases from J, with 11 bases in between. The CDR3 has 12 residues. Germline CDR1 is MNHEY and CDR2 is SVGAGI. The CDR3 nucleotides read TGTGCCAGCAGTTACGGGCCGGGACAGCAGTATTTT. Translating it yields CASSYGPGQQYF.

In DNA, the CDR3 is TGTGCCAGTCAGGGGTCGGTCTATGGCTACACCTTC. It specifies CASQGSVYGYTF. The genes are TRBV27 and TRBJ1-2; perhaps TRBD1 as D (6 bases). This CDR3 region has 12 residues. The germline CDR1 and CDR2 sequences are MNHEY and SMNVEV (reference sequence). Trimming took 9 bases from V and 4 from J, leaving 12 bases between them.

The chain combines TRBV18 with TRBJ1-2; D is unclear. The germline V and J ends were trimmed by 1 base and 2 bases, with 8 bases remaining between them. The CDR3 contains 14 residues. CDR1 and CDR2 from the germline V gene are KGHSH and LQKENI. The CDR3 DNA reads TGTGCCAGCTCACCACGGGCGGCAAACTATGGCTACACCTTC. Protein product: CASSPRAANYGYTF.

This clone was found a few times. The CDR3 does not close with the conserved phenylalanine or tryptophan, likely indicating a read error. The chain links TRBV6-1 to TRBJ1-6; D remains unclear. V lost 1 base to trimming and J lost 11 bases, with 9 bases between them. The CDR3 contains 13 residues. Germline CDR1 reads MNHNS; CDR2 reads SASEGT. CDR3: CASSEGVVAPLHL. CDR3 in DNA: TGTGCCAGCAGTGAAGGCGTGGTGGCACCCCTCCACCTT.

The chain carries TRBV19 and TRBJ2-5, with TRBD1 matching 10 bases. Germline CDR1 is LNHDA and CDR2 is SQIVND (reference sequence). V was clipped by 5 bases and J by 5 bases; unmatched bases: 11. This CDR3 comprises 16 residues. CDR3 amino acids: CASSGWDRGNVETQYF. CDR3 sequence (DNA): TGTGCCAGTAGTGGTTGGGACAGGGGAAATGTGGAGACCCAGTACTTC.

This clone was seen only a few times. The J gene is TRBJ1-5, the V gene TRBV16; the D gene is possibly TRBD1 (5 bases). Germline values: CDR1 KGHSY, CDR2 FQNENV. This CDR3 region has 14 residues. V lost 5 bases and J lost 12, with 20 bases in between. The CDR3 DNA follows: TGTGCCAGCAGCGCGGACGGGACGATGGAGCTCCAGCATTTT. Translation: CASSADGTMELQHF. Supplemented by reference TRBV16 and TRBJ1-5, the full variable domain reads GEEVAQTPKHLVRGEGQKAKLYCAPIKGHSYVFWYQQVLKNEFKFLISFQNENVFDETGMPKERFSAKCLPNSPCSLEIQATKLEDSAVYFCASSADGTMELQHFGDGTRLSIL.

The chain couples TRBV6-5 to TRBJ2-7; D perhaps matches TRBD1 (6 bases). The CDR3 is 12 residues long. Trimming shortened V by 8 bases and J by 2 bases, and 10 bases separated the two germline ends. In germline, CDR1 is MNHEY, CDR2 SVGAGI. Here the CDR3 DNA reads TGTGCCAGCGCGCCAGGGGCCTACGAGCAGTACTTC. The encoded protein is CASAPGAYEQYF.

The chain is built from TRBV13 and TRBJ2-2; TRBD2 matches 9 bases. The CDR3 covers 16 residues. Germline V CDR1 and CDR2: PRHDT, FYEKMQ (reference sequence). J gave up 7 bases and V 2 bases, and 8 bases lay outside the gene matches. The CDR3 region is CASSLSRLAVGGELFF. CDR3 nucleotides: TGTGCCAGCAGCTTAAGTCGACTAGCGGTGGGCGGGGAGCTGTTTTTT.

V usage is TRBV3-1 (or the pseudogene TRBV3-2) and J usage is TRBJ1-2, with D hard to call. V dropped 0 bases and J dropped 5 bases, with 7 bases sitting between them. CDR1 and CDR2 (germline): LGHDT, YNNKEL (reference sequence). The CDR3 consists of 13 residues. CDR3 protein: CASSQDAGYGYTF. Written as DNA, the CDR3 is TGTGCCAGCAGCCAAGACGCGGGTTATGGCTACACCTTC.

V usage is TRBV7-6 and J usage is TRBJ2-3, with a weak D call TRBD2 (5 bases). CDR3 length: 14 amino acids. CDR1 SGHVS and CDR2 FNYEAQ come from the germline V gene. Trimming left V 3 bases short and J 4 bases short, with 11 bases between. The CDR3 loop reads CASSLEVPADTQYF. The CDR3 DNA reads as TGTGCCAGCAGCTTGGAGGTGCCCGCAGATACGCAGTATTTT. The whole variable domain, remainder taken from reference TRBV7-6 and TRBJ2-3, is GAGVSQSPRYKVTKRGQDVALRCDPISGHVSLYWYRQALGQGPEFLTYFNYEAQQDKSGLPNDRFSAERPEGSISTLTIQRTEQRDSAMYRCASSLEVPADTQYFGPGTRLTVL.

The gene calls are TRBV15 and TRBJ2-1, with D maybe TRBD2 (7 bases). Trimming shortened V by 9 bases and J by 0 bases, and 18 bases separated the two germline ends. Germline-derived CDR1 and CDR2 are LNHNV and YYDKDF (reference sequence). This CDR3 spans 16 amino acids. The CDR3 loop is CATQSKGGSSYNEQFF. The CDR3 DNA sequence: TGTGCCACGCAGAGTAAGGGGGGGAGCTCCTACAATGAGCAGTTCTTC.

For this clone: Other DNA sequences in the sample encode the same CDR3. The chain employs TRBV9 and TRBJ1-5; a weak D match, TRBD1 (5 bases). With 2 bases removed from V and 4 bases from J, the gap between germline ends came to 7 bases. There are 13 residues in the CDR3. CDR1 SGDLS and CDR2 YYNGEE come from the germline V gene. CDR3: CASSVQGNQPQHF. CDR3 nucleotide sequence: TGTGCCAGCAGCGTCCAGGGAAATCAGCCCCAGCATTTT.

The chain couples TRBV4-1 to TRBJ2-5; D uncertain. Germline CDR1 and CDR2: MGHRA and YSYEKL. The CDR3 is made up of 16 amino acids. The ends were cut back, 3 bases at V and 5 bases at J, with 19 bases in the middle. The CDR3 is CASSQFSRGVGETQYF. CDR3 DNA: TGCGCCAGCAGCCAGTTCTCCCGTGGTGTAGGGGAGACCCAGTACTTC.